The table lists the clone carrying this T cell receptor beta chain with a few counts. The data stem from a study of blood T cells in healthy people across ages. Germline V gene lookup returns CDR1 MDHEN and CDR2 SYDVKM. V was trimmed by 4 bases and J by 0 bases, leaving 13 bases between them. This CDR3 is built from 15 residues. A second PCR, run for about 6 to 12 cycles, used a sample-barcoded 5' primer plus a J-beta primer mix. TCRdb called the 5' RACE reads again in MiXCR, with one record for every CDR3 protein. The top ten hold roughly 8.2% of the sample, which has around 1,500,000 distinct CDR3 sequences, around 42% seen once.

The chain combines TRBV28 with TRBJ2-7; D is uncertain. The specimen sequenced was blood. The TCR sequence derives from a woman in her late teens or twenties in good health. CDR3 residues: CASSSKGFYSYEQYF. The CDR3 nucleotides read TGTGCCAGCAGTTCGAAGGGATTTTACTCCTACGAGCAGTACTTC.